This T cell receptor (beta chain) originates from a study of cytomegalovirus exposure and HLA in healthy donors. This clone is medium-sized (0.01 to 0.1%) in the sample. 13 Jbeta primers and 60 Vbeta primers were used for the PCR. The data were produced by immunoSEQ multiplex PCR, yet TCRdb's version contains in-frame clones alone and is incomplete. The table includes approximately 160,000 clones, around 77% detected once. V trimming: 4 bases; J trimming: 7 bases; junction bases outside the gene matches: 5. The germline V gene encodes CDR1 MNHNS and CDR2 SASEGT. The CDR3 runs to 15 residues. This clonotype originated in a woman between 40 and 50 years old in good health and CMV-seronegative. The specimen was PBMCs. The gene calls are TRBV6-1 and TRBJ2-1, with 12 positions matching TRBD2. DNA of the CDR3: TGTGCCAGCAGTGTCGTAGGGACTAGCGGGAATGAGCAGTTCTTC. This codes for CASSVVGTSGNEQFF.